These 6 T cell receptor beta chains originate from one sample sequenced in a study of OX40 agonist ivuxolimab in advanced cancers. Sequencing was performed with immunoSEQ multiplex PCR; in TCRdb, only in-frame clones are kept and a portion is missing. Of 45,000 or so clones listed, under 95% are singletons. The sequenced sample was CD4+ or CD8+ T cells sorted from blood, obtained in a trial of the OX40 agonist ivuxolimab. These receptors were taken from an adult with an advanced solid tumor such as melanoma, head and neck, liver or kidney cancer.

This chain uses TRBV15 with TRBJ2-7; D may be TRBD1 (6 bases). Germline V gives CDR1 LNHNV, CDR2 YYDKDF (reference sequence). The CDR3 is made up of 16 amino acids. The V end lost 0 bases, the J end lost 1 base, and 13 bases lay between the germline ends. The CDR3 bases are TGTGCCACCAGCAGAGATATCGTGGGACAATCCTACGAGCAGTACTTC. Translating it yields CATSRDIVGQSYEQYF.

The V gene is TRBV6-6, the J gene TRBJ1-5; no reliable D call. The CDR3 consists of 16 residues. The ends were cut back, 0 bases at V and 0 bases at J, with 9 bases in the middle. CDR1 and CDR2 (germline): MNHNY, SVGAGI (reference sequence). CDR3 in DNA: TGTGCCAGCAGTTACTCGCCGACGGTTAGCAATCAGCCCCAGCATTTT. Amino acids: CASSYSPTVSNQPQHF.

The chain carries TRBV15 and TRBJ1-4, with D perhaps TRBD1 (6 bases). This CDR3 has 13 residues. Germline V gives CDR1 LNHNV, CDR2 YYDKDF (reference sequence). Trimming took off 6 bases at V and 4 bases at J, with 9 bases between the two ends. The CDR3: CATRGTHNEKLFF. The CDR3 DNA is TGTGCCACCAGAGGGACACATAATGAAAAACTGTTTTTT.

This chain links TRBV19 with TRBJ2-5; 11 bases are shared with TRBD2. The CDR3 is 14 residues long. The V segment lost 5 bases and the J segment 6 bases; nucleotides outside the gene matches: 5. Germline CDR1 and CDR2: LNHDA and SQIVND (reference sequence). The CDR3 bases are TGTGCCAGTAGTTGGACTAGCGGGTCTCAGACCCAGTACTTC. Protein product: CASSWTSGSQTQYF.

The V and J genes are TRBV5-1 and TRBJ1-5, with D possibly TRBD1 on 6 matching bases. Germline loops: CDR1 SGHRS, CDR2 YFSETQ. The CDR3 spans 19 residues. V was shortened by 6 bases and J by 0 bases, with 25 bases between the two germline ends. The CDR3 bases are TGCGCCAGCACCCCGCAAGCAGGACAGCCAAGACTTAGCAATCAGCCCCAGCATTTT. It translates to CASTPQAGQPRLSNQPQHF.

J is TRBJ1-2 and V is TRBV4-1, with a possible D match to TRBD1 (5 bases). The CDR3 has 14 amino acids. In germline, CDR1 is MGHRA, CDR2 YSYEKL. Deletions cut 1 base from V and 8 bases from J, with 14 bases between. For the CDR3, the DNA is TGCGCCAGCAGCCAAGCGGTGGCAGGGTACGGCTACACCTTC. Translating it yields CASSQAVAGYGYTF.